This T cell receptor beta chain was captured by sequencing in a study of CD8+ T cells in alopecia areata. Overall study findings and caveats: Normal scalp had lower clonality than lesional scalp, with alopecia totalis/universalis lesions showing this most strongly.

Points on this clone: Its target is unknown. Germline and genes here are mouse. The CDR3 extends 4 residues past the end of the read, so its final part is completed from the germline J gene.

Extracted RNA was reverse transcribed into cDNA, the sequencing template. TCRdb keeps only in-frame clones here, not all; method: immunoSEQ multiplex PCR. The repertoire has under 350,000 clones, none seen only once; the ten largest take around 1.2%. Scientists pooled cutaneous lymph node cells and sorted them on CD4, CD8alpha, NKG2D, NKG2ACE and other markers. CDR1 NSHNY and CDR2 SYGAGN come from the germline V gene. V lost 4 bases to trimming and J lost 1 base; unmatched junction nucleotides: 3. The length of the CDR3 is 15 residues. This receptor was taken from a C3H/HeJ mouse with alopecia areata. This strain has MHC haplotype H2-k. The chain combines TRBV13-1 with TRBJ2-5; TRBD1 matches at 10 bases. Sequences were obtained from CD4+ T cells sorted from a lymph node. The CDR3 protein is CASSPDRGDQDTQYF. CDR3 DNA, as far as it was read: TGTGCCAGCAGTCCGGACAGGGGGGACCAAGAC.